The table lists the clone carrying this TCR beta chain with many counts. This record comes from a study of identical twins. Each cDNA held unique molecular identifiers, and template switching gave it a universal primer site. TCRdb called the 5' RACE reads again in MiXCR, with one record for every CDR3 protein. The table records 1.5 million to 2 million distinct CDR3 sequences, around a third of them present only once. The ends lost 0 bases at V and 0 bases at J; junction bases unmatched: 2. Germline-derived CDR1 and CDR2 are LGHNA and YNFKEQ. This CDR3 is 15 amino acids long. This TCR came from a newborn girl in good health. Sequencing was performed on cord blood. The chain couples TRBV4-2 to TRBJ2-7, with 7 bases matching TRBD2. Written as DNA, the CDR3 is TGTGCCAGCAGCCAAGAGTTAGCGGGCTCCTACGAGCAGTACTTC. Its translation is CASSQELAGSYEQYF.